What follows are 29 T cell receptor beta chains derived from one specimen sequenced in a study of blood T cell repertoires in COVID-19. Measured with immunoSEQ multiplex PCR; TCRdb has only the in-frame clones, and not every one. The table shows under 75,000 clones, with around 90% occurring only once. Material: peripheral blood. Every receptor here comes from a woman under 30 with acute or convalescent COVID-19.

This clone has more than one count but fewer than ten. The DNA for the CDR3 is TGTGCCAGCAGCTTATACGGGCAGGGAAGGCCTGAAGCTTTCTTT. Encoded protein: CASSLYGQGRPEAFF. The V and J genes are TRBV11-1 and TRBJ1-1; perhaps TRBD1 as D (5 bases). The CDR3 extends over 15 amino acids. V was trimmed by 2 bases and J by 6 bases, leaving 16 bases between them. The germline CDR1 and CDR2 sequences are SGHAT and FQDESV (reference sequence).

The CDR3 DNA reads TGTGCCAGCAGCGGGGCTAGCGGGAGGACCAGGGGGGATGAGCAGTTCTTC. The encoded protein is CASSGASGRTRGDEQFF. The rearrangement links TRBV7-9 to TRBJ2-1; 11 nucleotides line up with TRBD2. Per the germline V gene, CDR1 is SEHNR and CDR2 is FQNEAQ (reference sequence). Unmatched junction bases numbered 14, after V lost 5 bases and J lost 8 bases. This CDR3 has 17 amino acids.

This clone was counted a few times. The chain recombines TRBV30 with TRBJ1-6; 8 bases are a match to TRBD1. This CDR3 comprises 14 residues. V lost 3 bases, J lost 5 bases, and 3 bases stayed unmatched. CDR1 is GTSNPN and CDR2 is SVGIG in the germline V gene (reference sequence). CDR3 in DNA: TGTGCCTGGAGCGCGGGACAGGATAATTCACCCCTCCACTTT. Translated, it gives CAWSAGQDNSPLHF.

V gene TRBV4-1 combines with J gene TRBJ2-3; TRBD2 might be the D (6 bases). The CDR3 runs 18 residues. V lost 0 bases and J lost 0, with 16 bases in between. Germline CDR1 and CDR2: MGHRA and YSYEKL. The CDR3 spells CASSQDGTGTPSTDTQYF. CDR3 nucleotides: TGCGCCAGCAGCCAAGATGGGACCGGGACTCCTAGCACAGATACGCAGTATTTT.

The chain links TRBV7-8 to TRBJ1-5; 9 bases are shared with TRBD1. From germline, CDR1 is SGHVS and CDR2 FQNEAQ. The CDR3 runs to 15 residues. J gave up 7 bases and V 6 bases, and 10 bases lay outside the gene matches. CDR3 bases: TGTGCCAGCAGTTTTAACAGGGGGCTGGGGCAGCCCCAGCATTTT. It codes for CASSFNRGLGQPQHF.

The chain links TRBV5-1 to TRBJ1-2; 10 bases map to TRBD1. This CDR3 spans 13 amino acids. J lost 8 bases, V lost 5 bases, and 6 bases had no gene match. The germline CDR1 and CDR2 sequences are SGHRS and YFSETQ. This CDR3 is CASSPGTGVGYTF. The CDR3 DNA follows: TGCGCCAGCAGTCCCGGGACAGGGGTCGGCTACACCTTC.

The rearrangement joins TRBV7-9 to TRBJ1-2; 9 bases agree with TRBD1. The CDR3 length is 13 residues. The J segment lost 7 bases and the V segment lost 3 bases, leaving 3 bases of the junction unmatched. Germline lookup yields CDR1 SEHNR and CDR2 FQNEAQ (reference sequence). CDR3 nucleotide sequence: TGTGCCAGCAGCTTCGACAGGGGGGGTGGCTACACCTTC. The encoded protein is CASSFDRGGGYTF.

This chain links TRBV7-6 with TRBJ2-2; D unclear. Germline V lookup: CDR1 SGHVS, CDR2 FNYEAQ. V lost 6 bases and J 4 bases, leaving 6 bases between the germline ends. This CDR3 has 12 amino acids. The CDR3 nucleotides are TGTGCCAGCAGTCGAGTCACCGGGGAGCTGTTTTTT. It translates to CASSRVTGELFF.

The chain has TRBV15 and TRBJ1-5, with unresolved D. Germline-derived CDR1 and CDR2 are LNHNV and YYDKDF (reference sequence). The CDR3 is 13 amino acids. Trimming cost V 2 bases and J 4 bases, with 6 bases left between them. The CDR3 reads CATSRNLNQPQHF. In DNA, the CDR3 is TGTGCCACCAGCAGAAATCTAAATCAGCCCCAGCATTTT.

The chain carries TRBV10-3 and TRBJ1-2, with 7 bases fitting TRBD1. This CDR3 has 14 amino acids. Looked up from germline, CDR1 is ENHRY and CDR2 is SYGVKD. The J segment lost 6 bases and the V segment lost 1 base, leaving 5 bases of the junction unmatched. CDR3 loop: CAISELSGGNGYTF. The CDR3 DNA sequence: TGTGCCATCAGTGAGTTGTCAGGGGGAAATGGCTACACCTTC.

The chain has TRBV13 and TRBJ2-6; TRBD2 is a possible D gene (7 bases). The germline V gene has CDR1 PRHDT and CDR2 FYEKMQ (reference sequence). Trimming shortened V by 3 bases and J by 2 bases, and 14 bases separated the two germline ends. The CDR3 totals 17 residues. The CDR3 here is CASSLKGGSPGANVLTF. CDR3 nucleotides: TGTGCCAGCAGCTTGAAGGGGGGGAGCCCTGGGGCCAACGTCCTGACTTTC.

The chain couples TRBV7-8 to TRBJ2-1, with D tentatively TRBD2 (6 bases). CDR3 length: 17 residues. V was shortened by 0 bases and J by 3 bases, with 15 bases between the two germline ends. Germline V gives CDR1 SGHVS, CDR2 FQNEAQ. CDR3 DNA: TGTGCCAGCAGCTTAGCTCGGCGGGACCTGAGCTACAATGAGCAGTTCTTC. Amino acid sequence: CASSLARRDLSYNEQFF.

This clone appeared once. The CDR3 is CASSDPRQAFF. The CDR3, as DNA: TGTGCCAGCAGTGACCCTAGGCAAGCTTTCTTT. This rearrangement joins TRBV6-1 to TRBJ1-1; D is undetermined. The CDR3 has 11 residues. V gave up 3 bases and J gave up 9 bases, with 8 bases separating them. Germline assignment: CDR1 MNHNS and CDR2 SASEGT.

The CDR3 region is CASSQGLAGARSFYEQYF. In nucleotides, the CDR3 is TGTGCCAGCAGCCAAGGACTAGCGGGGGCTCGTTCCTTCTACGAGCAGTACTTC. The chain combines TRBV3-1 (or the pseudogene TRBV3-2) with TRBJ2-7; 12 bases match TRBD2. The V gene end was trimmed by 1 base and the J gene end by 3 bases; junction bases not matched to a gene: 10. The CDR3 runs 18 residues. Germline CDR1 reads LGHDT; CDR2 reads YNNKEL (reference sequence).

The V gene is TRBV28, the J gene TRBJ1-2, with a tentative D call TRBD1 (5 bases). The CDR3 has 15 residues. Germline-derived CDR1 and CDR2 are MDHEN and SYDVKM. V lost 2 bases, J lost 4 bases, and 14 bases lay in between. The CDR3 sequence: CASSLGSLRGYGYTF. The CDR3 nucleotides read TGTGCCAGCAGTTTAGGCAGCTTAAGGGGCTATGGCTACACCTTC.

V is TRBV30 and J is TRBJ2-3, with 14 bases fitting TRBD2. This CDR3 has 16 amino acids. The V gene's germline CDR1 is GTSNPN and CDR2 SVGIG (reference sequence). The J segment lost 4 bases and the V segment lost 0 bases, leaving 3 bases of the junction unmatched. The CDR3 sequence is CAWSVPTSGRADTQYF. The CDR3 region has the DNA TGTGCCTGGAGTGTCCCGACTAGCGGGAGGGCAGATACGCAGTATTTT.

V and J are TRBV5-8 and TRBJ2-7; TRBD1 matches at 10 bases. The germline V gene encodes CDR1 SGHTS and CDR2 YDEGEE. With V trimmed by 3 bases and J by 7 bases, 10 bases remained unmatched. The CDR3 is 15 amino acids. The CDR3 DNA reads TGTGCCAGCAGCTCACCGACAGGGGGCTTGGAAGAGCAGTACTTC. This codes for CASSSPTGGLEEQYF.

V usage is TRBV6-6 and J usage is TRBJ1-1; 10 bases are shared with TRBD1. From germline, CDR1 is MNHNY and CDR2 SVGAGI (reference sequence). This CDR3 has 15 amino acids. Unmatched junction bases numbered 8, after V lost 6 bases and J lost 4 bases. This CDR3 reads CASSLPTGGFTEAFF. The CDR3 nucleotides read TGTGCCAGCAGCCTACCGACAGGGGGCTTCACTGAAGCTTTCTTT.

The chain combines TRBV28 with TRBJ1-6, with D tentatively TRBD1 (5 bases). Germline V gene sequence: CDR1 MDHEN, CDR2 SYDVKM. Trimming removed 4 bases at V and 10 bases at J, with 17 bases between. This CDR3 is built from 15 residues. In DNA form, the CDR3 reads TGTGCCAGCAGTTCATACGTCACAGGAATATCACCCCTCCACTTT. Protein product: CASSSYVTGISPLHF.

The chain uses TRBV4-2 and TRBJ1-4; D remains ambiguous. The CDR3 has 16 residues. Trimming removed 0 bases at V and 4 bases at J, with 12 bases between. Germline assignment: CDR1 LGHNA and CDR2 YNFKEQ. CDR3 bases: TGTGCCAGCAGCCAAGATCTTGCGGAAGATAATGAAAAACTGTTTTTT. It encodes CASSQDLAEDNEKLFF.

J is TRBJ2-1 and V is TRBV24-1, with a tentative D call TRBD2 (8 bases). Deletions cut 5 bases from V and 0 bases from J, with 22 bases between. From germline, CDR1 is KGHDR and CDR2 SFDVKD. The CDR3 covers 19 residues. Here the CDR3 DNA reads TGTGCCACCAGTGCCACGGGGGGGACAGCCGGGAGCTCCTACAATGAGCAGTTCTTC. Translation gives CATSATGGTAGSSYNEQFF.

This rearrangement joins TRBV6-1 to TRBJ2-7; 7 nucleotides line up with TRBD1. The CDR3 covers 15 residues. Germline CDR1 reads MNHNS; CDR2 reads SASEGT. V was clipped by 3 bases and J by 7 bases; unmatched bases: 12. The CDR3 here is CASSDGATGSREQYF. DNA for the CDR3: TGTGCCAGCAGTGATGGAGCGACAGGGTCTCGGGAGCAGTACTTC.

This clone was recorded a few times. The V call is TRBV18, the J call TRBJ1-1; D gene ambiguous. Germline CDR1 is KGHSH and CDR2 is LQKENI. Trimming took off 4 bases at V and 1 base at J, with 16 bases between the two ends. The CDR3 length is 16 residues. This CDR3 is CASSHHGGQENTEAFF. CDR3 bases: TGTGCCAGCTCACACCACGGAGGGCAGGAGAACACTGAAGCTTTCTTT.

J is TRBJ2-2 and V is TRBV23-1; 8 positions match TRBD1. TRBV23-1 belongs to the ORF category, with a function that is uncertain. The CDR3 has 15 residues. With V trimmed by 4 bases and J by 1 base, 2 bases remained unmatched. The DNA of the CDR3 is TGCGCCAGCAGTCTGGACAGGGAGAACACCGGGGAGCTGTTTTTT. Encoded protein: CASSLDRENTGELFF.

CDR3 region: CASSTRSGGSYEQYF. CDR3 nucleotide sequence: TGCGCCAGCAGCACACGGTCCGGGGGAAGCTACGAGCAGTACTTC. The V call is TRBV5-1, the J call TRBJ2-7; D might be TRBD2 (6 bases). The CDR3 loop spans 15 amino acids. In germline, CDR1 is SGHRS, CDR2 YFSETQ. V dropped 4 bases and J dropped 3 bases, with 17 bases sitting between them.

Notes on this clone: The CDR3 ends on some other residue instead of the conserved phenylalanine or tryptophan, so this is likely a read error. This chain uses TRBV2 with TRBJ1-2, with a possible D match to TRBD1 (5 bases). V gave up 0 bases and J gave up 3 bases, with 11 bases separating them. CDR3 length equals 15 residues. The V gene's germline CDR1 is SNHLY and CDR2 FYNNEI. The CDR3 loop is CASSEAPQGYYGYTI. The CDR3 DNA sequence: TGTGCCAGCAGTGAAGCCCCCCAGGGTTACTATGGCTACACCATC.

The chain carries TRBV7-9 and TRBJ2-5; D not resolved. V was trimmed by 5 bases and J by 5 bases, leaving 12 bases between them. The CDR3 extends over 13 amino acids. Germline loops: CDR1 SEHNR, CDR2 FQNEAQ (reference sequence). The CDR3 DNA reads TGTGCCAGCAGCCCAGAGGCCAAGGAGACCCAGTACTTC. This gives the protein CASSPEAKETQYF.

In this sample, this clone turned up once. The chain uses TRBV5-5 and TRBJ2-1; TRBD1 agrees at 7 bases. J lost 0 bases, V lost 1 base, and 4 bases had no gene match. CDR3 size: 16 residues. Germline assignment: CDR1 SGHKS and CDR2 YYEKEE (reference sequence). The CDR3 DNA sequence: TGTGCCAGCAGCTTGTGGGGACAGAGCTCCTACAATGAGCAGTTCTTC. Translation gives CASSLWGQSSYNEQFF. Drawing the rest from reference TRBV5-5 and TRBJ2-1, the complete variable domain is DAGVTQSPTHLIKTRGQQVTLRCSPISGHKSVSWYQQVLGQGPQFIFQYYEKEERGRGNFPDRFSARQFPNYSSELNVNALLLGDSALYLCASSLWGQSSYNEQFFGPGTRLTVL.

The chain employs TRBV6-5 and TRBJ1-1; 7 nucleotides match TRBD1. J was trimmed by 5 bases and V by 6 bases; bases with no gene match: 6. Germline V gene lookup returns CDR1 MNHEY and CDR2 SVGAGI. The CDR3 is 13 residues long. The CDR3 DNA follows: TGTGCCAGCAGCAGACAGGGTATGACTGAAGCTTTCTTT. Translation: CASSRQGMTEAFF.